These 8 T cell receptor beta chains were all obtained from the same sample, sequenced in a study of cytotoxic CD8 clonotypes in ibrutinib-treated CLL. Here immunoSEQ multiplex PCR was the method, and the copy in TCRdb shows in-frame clones only, minus some. The sample includes about 310,000 clones, 70% to 80% of them seen just once. Here the sequenced sample was PBMCs, taken before ibrutinib treatment. These receptors were obtained from a human donor with chronic lymphocytic leukemia.

The rearrangement links TRBV18 to TRBJ1-2, with 7 bases that match TRBD1. The CDR3 spans 16 residues. The germline V gene encodes CDR1 KGHSH and CDR2 LQKENI. J lost 6 bases, V lost 3 bases, and 13 bases had no gene match. CDR3 DNA: TGTGCCAGCTCACCTAGGGGGCGGGGGCGCGAGGATGGCTACACCTTC. Its protein is CASSPRGRGREDGYTF.

V and J are TRBV28 and TRBJ1-1; D is unclear. CDR3 length: 11 residues. The V end was cut by 1 base, the J end by 7 bases, with 4 bases between. Germline CDR1 is MDHEN and CDR2 is SYDVKM. As DNA, the CDR3 is TGTGCCAGCAGTTTATTGAATGAAGCTTTCTTT. It translates to CASSLLNEAFF.

This sequence joins TRBV15 and TRBJ2-3; 9 bases match TRBD2. The CDR3 extends over 17 amino acids. The V gene's germline CDR1 is LNHNV and CDR2 YYDKDF (reference sequence). Trimming cost V 0 bases and J 7 bases; bases outside gene matches: 11. The CDR3 DNA is TGTGCCACCAGCAGAGATTTAGAGACTAGCGGAGAAAATACGCAGTATTTT. Translating it yields CATSRDLETSGENTQYF.

The CDR3 DNA reads as TGTGCCACCAGCAGGGATATTGACGGGGCCCCTTACTACGAGCAGTACTTC. Translating gives CATSRDIDGAPYYEQYF. The rearrangement links TRBV15 to TRBJ2-7, with D possibly being TRBD1 or TRBD2 (5 bases each). The CDR3 has 17 residues. Trimming removed 3 bases at V and 3 bases at J, with 21 bases between. Germline CDR1 reads LNHNV; CDR2 reads YYDKDF (reference sequence).

This clone was seen only a few times. This chain uses TRBV28 with TRBJ2-1; possible D gene TRBD2, 6 bases. The CDR3 length is 14 residues. Germline V gives CDR1 MDHEN, CDR2 SYDVKM. The V and J ends lost 5 bases and 12 bases respectively, with 20 bases between them. The CDR3 loop is CASSAQHLGGRQFF. The CDR3 DNA reads as TGTGCCAGCAGTGCACAACATTTGGGGGGACGGCAGTTCTTC. The complete variable domain, with remaining parts taken from reference TRBV28 and TRBJ2-1, reads DVKVTQSSRYLVKRTGEKVFLECVQDMDHENMFWYRQDPGLGLRLIYFSYDVKMKEKGDIPEGYSVSREKKERFSLILESASTNQTSMYLCASSAQHLGGRQFFGPGTRLTVL.

The chain carries TRBV7-2 and TRBJ2-1; 10 nucleotides agree with TRBD2. Germline V gene data show CDR1 as SGHTA and CDR2 as FQGNSA. V lost 6 bases, J lost 2 bases, and 4 bases stayed unmatched. This CDR3 region has 15 residues. The CDR3 spells CASSRAGGPYNEQFF. In DNA, the CDR3 is TGTGCCAGCAGTAGAGCGGGAGGGCCCTACAATGAGCAGTTCTTC.

The chain couples TRBV10-3 to TRBJ2-1, with D possibly being TRBD2 (6 bases). The CDR3 runs to 13 residues. Looked up from germline, CDR1 is ENHRY and CDR2 is SYGVKD. V was shortened by 6 bases and J by 10 bases, with 16 bases between the two germline ends. CDR3 nucleotide sequence: TGTGCCATCAGCATTACTAGCTCCGGGGAGCAGTTCTTC. Translating it yields CAISITSSGEQFF.

In its sample, this clone was seen a few times. CDR3 DNA: TGTGCCAGCAGCGCCGGGACAGGCTCCTACGAGCAGTACTTC. It encodes CASSAGTGSYEQYF. The chain employs TRBV5-4 and TRBJ2-7, with 8 bases that match TRBD1. Germline trimming cut 4 bases from V and 0 bases from J; bases unmatched to any gene: 3. The CDR3 has 14 amino acids. CDR1 is SGHNT, CDR2 YYREEE, per germline (reference sequence).